The clone carrying this TCR beta chain was seen a few times. Its antigen remains unknown. This sample was included in a study of CD8+CD57+ T cells in acquired aplastic anemia. Looking at the study overall: Isolated CD4+ and CD8+ cells, once sorted, yielded DNA averaging around 3 ug.

Whole-study results and caveats: Patients were compared with controls for CD8+ Simpson's diversity, and no significant difference emerged. Researchers report that around 31 CD8+ CDR3 sequences appeared in both patients and controls.

Genomic DNA, the template, was used for profiling of the TCR beta VDJ and CDR3. Each CDR3 protein gets one entry after TCRdb re-called the reads with MiXCR. In the table there are 150,000 to 200,000 distinct CDR3 sequences, around 65% of which are singletons. Germline CDR1 and CDR2: SGHAT and FQDESV (reference sequence). The CDR3 has 15 residues. V gave up 4 bases and J gave up 5 bases, with 17 bases separating them. Sequencing was done on a sample of sorted CD4+, CD8+, or CD8+CD57+ T cells (not recorded which) from PBMCs. This receptor was obtained from a human donor with severe aplastic anemia or a healthy control (not recorded which). This chain connects TRBV11-1 to TRBJ1-1, with D tentatively TRBD1 (6 bases). The CDR3 DNA follows: TGTGCCAGCAGCTGGGACAAGGGGGTATATACTGAAGCTTTCTTT. Its protein product is CASSWDKGVYTEAFF.